The entry below gives a single T cell receptor (beta chain) sequence along with its context. Specified time point: week 3, after first cycle of checkpoint inhibitor. Sampling occurred pretreatment (T0) and at week 3 (W3), after cycle one of checkpoint blockade. Germline assignment: CDR1 LGHNA and CDR2 YNFKEQ. The CDR3 has 16 residues. The V end was cut by 1 base, the J end by 1 base, with 12 bases between. Assay: immunoSEQ multiplex PCR; the TCRdb copy retains only in-frame clones and omits some. The table shows 9,100 or so clones, with 85% occurring only once. These data are taken from a study of blood T cell dynamics during melanoma immunotherapy.

The sequence was obtained from a human donor with melanoma. The source was blood, collected from a patient treated with checkpoint blockade. The gene calls are TRBV4-2 and TRBJ2-3; D remains ambiguous. The CDR3: CASSQGGDARTDTQYF. CDR3 nucleotide sequence: TGTGCCAGCAGCCAAGGAGGCGACGCTCGCACAGATACGCAGTATTTT.